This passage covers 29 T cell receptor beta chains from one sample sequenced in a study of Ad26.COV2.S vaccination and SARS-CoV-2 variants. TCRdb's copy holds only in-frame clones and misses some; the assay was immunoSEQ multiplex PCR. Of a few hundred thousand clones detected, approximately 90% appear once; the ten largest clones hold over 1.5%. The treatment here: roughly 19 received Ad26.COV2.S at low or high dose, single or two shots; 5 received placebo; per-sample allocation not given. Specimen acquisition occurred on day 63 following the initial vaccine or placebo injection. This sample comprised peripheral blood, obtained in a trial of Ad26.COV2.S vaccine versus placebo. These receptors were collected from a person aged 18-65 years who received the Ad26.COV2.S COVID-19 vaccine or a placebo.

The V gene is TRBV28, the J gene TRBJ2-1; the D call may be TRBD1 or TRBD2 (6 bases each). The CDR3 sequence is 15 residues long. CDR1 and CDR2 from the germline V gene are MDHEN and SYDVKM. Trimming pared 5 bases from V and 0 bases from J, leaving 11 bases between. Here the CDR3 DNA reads TGTGCCAGCAGTGCGAGGGGGGCCTCCTACAATGAGCAGTTCTTC. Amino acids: CASSARGASYNEQFF.

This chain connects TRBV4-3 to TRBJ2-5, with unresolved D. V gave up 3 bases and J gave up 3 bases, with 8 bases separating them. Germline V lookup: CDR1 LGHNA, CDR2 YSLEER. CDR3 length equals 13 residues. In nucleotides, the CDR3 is TGCGCCAGCAGCCAGGTCACTAAAGAGACCCAGTACTTC. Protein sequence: CASSQVTKETQYF.

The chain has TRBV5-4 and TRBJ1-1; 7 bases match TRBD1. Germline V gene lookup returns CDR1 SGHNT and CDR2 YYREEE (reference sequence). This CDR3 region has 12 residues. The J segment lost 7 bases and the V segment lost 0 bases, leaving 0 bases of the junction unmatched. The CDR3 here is CASSLGDSEAFF. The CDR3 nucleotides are TGTGCCAGCAGCTTGGGGGACAGTGAAGCTTTCTTT.

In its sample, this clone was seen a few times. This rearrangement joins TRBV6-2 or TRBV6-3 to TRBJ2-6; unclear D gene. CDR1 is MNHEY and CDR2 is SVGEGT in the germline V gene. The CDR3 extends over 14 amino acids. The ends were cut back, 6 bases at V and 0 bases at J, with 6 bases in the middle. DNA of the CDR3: TGTGCCAGCAGCCTTCTCTCTGGGGCCAACGTCCTGACTTTC. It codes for CASSLLSGANVLTF.

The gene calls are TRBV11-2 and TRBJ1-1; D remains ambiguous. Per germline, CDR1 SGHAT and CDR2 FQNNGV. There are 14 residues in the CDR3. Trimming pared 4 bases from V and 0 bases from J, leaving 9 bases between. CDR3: CASSSRALNTEAFF. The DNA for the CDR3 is TGTGCCAGCAGCTCGCGGGCTCTGAACACTGAAGCTTTCTTT.

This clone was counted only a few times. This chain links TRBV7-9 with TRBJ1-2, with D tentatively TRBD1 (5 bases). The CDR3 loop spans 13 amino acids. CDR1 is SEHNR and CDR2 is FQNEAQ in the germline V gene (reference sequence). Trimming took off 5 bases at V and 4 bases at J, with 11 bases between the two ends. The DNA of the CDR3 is TGTGCCAGCAGCGAACAGGAGAGCTATGGCTACACCTTC. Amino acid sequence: CASSEQESYGYTF.

The CDR3 is CASRGDFGQFF. The CDR3 nucleotides are TGTGCCAGCAGGGGGGATTTCGGGCAGTTCTTC. The rearrangement joins TRBV28 to TRBJ2-1; D tentatively reads TRBD1 or TRBD2 (5 bases each). CDR1 MDHEN and CDR2 SYDVKM come from the germline V gene. This CDR3 comprises 11 residues. Trimming took off 6 bases at V and 12 bases at J, with 12 bases between the two ends.

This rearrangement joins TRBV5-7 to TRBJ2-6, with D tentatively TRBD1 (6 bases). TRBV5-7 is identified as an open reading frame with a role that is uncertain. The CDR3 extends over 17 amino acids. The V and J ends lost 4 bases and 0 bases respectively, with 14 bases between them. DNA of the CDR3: TGTGCCAGCAGCACCCGGGACACCGGCTCTGGGGCCAACGTCCTGACTTTC. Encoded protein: CASSTRDTGSGANVLTF.

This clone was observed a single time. This CDR3 is CASSSSGGAFGELFF. CDR3 sequence (DNA): TGTGCCAGCAGCTCTAGCGGGGGGGCGTTCGGGGAGCTGTTTTTT. The chain recombines TRBV7-6 with TRBJ2-2; 12 bases agree with TRBD2. Germline CDR1 SGHVS, CDR2 FNYEAQ. This CDR3 is 15 amino acids long. The V and J ends lost 4 bases and 7 bases, in that order; junction bases with no gene match: 4.

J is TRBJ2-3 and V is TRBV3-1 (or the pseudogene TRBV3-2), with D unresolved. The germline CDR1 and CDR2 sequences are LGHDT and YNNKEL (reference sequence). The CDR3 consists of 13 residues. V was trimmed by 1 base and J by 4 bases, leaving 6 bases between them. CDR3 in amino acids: CASSQVTPDTQYF. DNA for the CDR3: TGTGCCAGCAGCCAAGTAACCCCAGATACGCAGTATTTT.

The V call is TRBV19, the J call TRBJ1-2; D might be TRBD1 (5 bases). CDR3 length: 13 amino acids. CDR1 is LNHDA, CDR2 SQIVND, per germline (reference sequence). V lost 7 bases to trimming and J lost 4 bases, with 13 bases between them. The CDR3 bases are TGTGCCAGTAAAAGGGACGGCCTCTATGGCTACACCTTC. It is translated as CASKRDGLYGYTF.

CDR3 in amino acids: CASSPIADTQYF. As DNA, the CDR3 is TGTGCCAGCTCACCGATAGCAGATACGCAGTATTTT. The rearrangement joins TRBV18 to TRBJ2-3, with D unclear. The germline V gene encodes CDR1 KGHSH and CDR2 LQKENI. The CDR3 is 12 amino acids. Trimming pared 3 bases from V and 4 bases from J, leaving 5 bases between.

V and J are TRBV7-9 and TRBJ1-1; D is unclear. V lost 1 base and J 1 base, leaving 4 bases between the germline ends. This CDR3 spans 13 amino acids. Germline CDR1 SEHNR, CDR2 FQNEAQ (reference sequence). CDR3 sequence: CASSLDRNTEAFF. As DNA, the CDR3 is TGTGCCAGCAGCTTAGACAGGAACACTGAAGCTTTCTTT.

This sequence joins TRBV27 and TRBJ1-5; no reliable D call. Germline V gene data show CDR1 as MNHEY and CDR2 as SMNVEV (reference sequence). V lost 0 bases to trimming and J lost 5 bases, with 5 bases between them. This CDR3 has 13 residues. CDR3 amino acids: CASSLSLYQPQHF. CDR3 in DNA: TGTGCCAGCAGTTTATCTTTGTATCAGCCCCAGCATTTT.

In DNA, the CDR3 is TGTGCCAGCACCTTAGATGAAGCTTTCTTT. Translation: CASTLDEAFF. The J gene is TRBJ1-1, the V gene TRBV6-5; D gene ambiguous. The CDR3 length is 10 residues. The germline gives CDR1 MNHEY, CDR2 SVGAGI. The V gene lost 7 bases and the J gene lost 7 bases, with 7 bases spanning the gap.

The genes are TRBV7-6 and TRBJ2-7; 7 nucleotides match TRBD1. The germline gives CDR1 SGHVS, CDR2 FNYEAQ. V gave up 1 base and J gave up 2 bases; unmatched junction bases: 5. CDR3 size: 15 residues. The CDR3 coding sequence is TGTGCCAGCAGCTTAGAGGGGACAGCCGCCTACGAGCAGTACTTC. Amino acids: CASSLEGTAAYEQYF.

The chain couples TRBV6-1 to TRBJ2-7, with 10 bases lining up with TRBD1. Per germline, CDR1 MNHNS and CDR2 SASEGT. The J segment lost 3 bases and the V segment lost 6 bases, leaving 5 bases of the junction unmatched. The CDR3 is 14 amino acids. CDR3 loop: CASRTGQGLYEQYF. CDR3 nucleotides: TGTGCCAGCAGAACGGGACAGGGGCTCTACGAGCAGTACTTC.

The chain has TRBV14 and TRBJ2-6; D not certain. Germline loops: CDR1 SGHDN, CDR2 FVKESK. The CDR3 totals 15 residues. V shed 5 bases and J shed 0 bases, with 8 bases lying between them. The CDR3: CASSATSSGANVLTF. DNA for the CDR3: TGTGCCAGCAGCGCTACGTCCTCTGGGGCCAACGTCCTGACTTTC.

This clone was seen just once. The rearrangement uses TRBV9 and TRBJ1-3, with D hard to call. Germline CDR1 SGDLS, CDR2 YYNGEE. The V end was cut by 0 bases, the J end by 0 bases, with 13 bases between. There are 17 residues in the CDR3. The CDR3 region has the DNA TGTGCCAGCAGCGTAGGGTATACTCGACACTCTGGAAACACCATATATTTT. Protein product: CASSVGYTRHSGNTIYF.

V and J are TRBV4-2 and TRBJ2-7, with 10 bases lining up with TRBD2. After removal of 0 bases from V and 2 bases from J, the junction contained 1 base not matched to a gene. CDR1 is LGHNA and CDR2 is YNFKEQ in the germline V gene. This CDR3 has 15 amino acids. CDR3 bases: TGTGCCAGCAGCCAAGAGGGGACTAGCGCCTACGAGCAGTACTTC. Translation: CASSQEGTSAYEQYF.

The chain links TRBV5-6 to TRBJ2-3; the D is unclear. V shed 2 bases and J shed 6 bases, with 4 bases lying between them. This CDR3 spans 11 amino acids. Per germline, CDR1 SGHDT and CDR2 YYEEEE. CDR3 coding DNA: TGTGCCAGCAGCTTTGGTGATACGCAGTATTTT. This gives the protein CASSFGDTQYF. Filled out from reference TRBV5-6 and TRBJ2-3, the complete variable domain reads DAGVTQSPTHLIKTRGQQVTLRCSPKSGHDTVSWYQQALGQGPQFIFQYYEEEERQRGNFPDRFSGHQFPNYSSELNVNALLLGDSALYLCASSFGDTQYFGPGTRLTVL.

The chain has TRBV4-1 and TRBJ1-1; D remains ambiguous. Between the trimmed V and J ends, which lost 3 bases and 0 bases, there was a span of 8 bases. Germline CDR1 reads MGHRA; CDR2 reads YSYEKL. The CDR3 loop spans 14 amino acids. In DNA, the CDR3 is TGCGCCAGCAGCCATGGTCCTATGAACACTGAAGCTTTCTTT. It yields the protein CASSHGPMNTEAFF.

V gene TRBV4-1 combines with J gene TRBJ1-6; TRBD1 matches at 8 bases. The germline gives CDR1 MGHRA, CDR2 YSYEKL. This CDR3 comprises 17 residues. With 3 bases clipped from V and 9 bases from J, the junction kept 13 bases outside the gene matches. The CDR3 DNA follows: TGCGCCAGCAGCCAGGTACCTGGACAGGGAATGGGTTCACCCCTCCACTTT. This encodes CASSQVPGQGMGSPLHF.

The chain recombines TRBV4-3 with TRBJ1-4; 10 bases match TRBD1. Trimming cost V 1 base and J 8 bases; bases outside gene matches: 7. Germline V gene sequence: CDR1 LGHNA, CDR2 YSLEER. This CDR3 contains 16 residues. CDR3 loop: CASSQGDRGNQEKLFF. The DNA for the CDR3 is TGCGCCAGCAGCCAAGGGGACAGGGGAAATCAGGAAAAACTGTTTTTT.

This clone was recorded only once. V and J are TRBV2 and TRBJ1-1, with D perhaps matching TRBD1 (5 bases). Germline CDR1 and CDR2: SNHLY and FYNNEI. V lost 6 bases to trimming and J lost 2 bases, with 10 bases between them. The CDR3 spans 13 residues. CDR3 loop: CASRGEYNTEAFF. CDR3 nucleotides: TGTGCCAGCAGAGGGGAGTACAACACTGAAGCTTTCTTT.

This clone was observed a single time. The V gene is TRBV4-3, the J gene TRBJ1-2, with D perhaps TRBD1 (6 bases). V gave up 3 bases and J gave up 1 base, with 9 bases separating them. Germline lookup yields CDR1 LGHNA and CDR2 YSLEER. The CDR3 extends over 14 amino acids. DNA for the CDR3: TGCGCCAGCAGCCACAGGGGCATTAACTATGGCTACACCTTC. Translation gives CASSHRGINYGYTF.

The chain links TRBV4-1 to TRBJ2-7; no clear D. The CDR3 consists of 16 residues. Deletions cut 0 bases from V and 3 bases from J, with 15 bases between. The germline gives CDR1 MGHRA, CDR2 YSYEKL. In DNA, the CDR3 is TGCGCCAGCAGCCAAGACGAGTCAATAGGGATCTACGAGCAGTACTTC. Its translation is CASSQDESIGIYEQYF.

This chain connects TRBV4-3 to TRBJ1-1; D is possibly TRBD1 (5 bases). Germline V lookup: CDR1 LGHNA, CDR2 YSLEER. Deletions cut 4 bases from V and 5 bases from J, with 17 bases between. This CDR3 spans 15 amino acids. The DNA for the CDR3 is TGCGCCAGCAGCCGAAGAGGAGGGGCTGGTACTGAAGCTTTCTTT. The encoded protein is CASSRRGGAGTEAFF.

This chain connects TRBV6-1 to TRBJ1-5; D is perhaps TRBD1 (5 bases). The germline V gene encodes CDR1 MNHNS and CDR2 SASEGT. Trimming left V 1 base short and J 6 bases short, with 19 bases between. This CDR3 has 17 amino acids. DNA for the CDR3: TGTGCCAGCAGTGAAGTTGGGGCGCGAAGGCTTGGTCAGCCCCAGCATTTT. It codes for CASSEVGARRLGQPQHF.